A selection of T cell receptor beta chains follows, all from one sample in a study of beta chain features in type 1 diabetes. The repertoire was sequenced with immunoSEQ multiplex PCR; TCRdb's copy has only in-frame clones and lacks some. The sample holds some 660,000 clones, over 11% seen once. The sequenced sample was naive CD4+ T cells from blood. The receptor set was obtained from a man aged 18 to 29 with type 1 diabetes. CDR3s include the opening cysteine and the closing phenylalanine or tryptophan. Expanded clones are given a class, and other clones once, few, many or no size at all.

j_call cdr3_length v_call clone_size cdr3_aa
TRBJ2-2 13 TRBV13 few CASSLHNTGELFF
TRBJ2-1 12 TRBV30 few CAWSGTGNEQFF
TRBJ2-1 14 TRBV10-3 few CAITTSALGNEQFF
TRBJ2-1 17 TRBV11-2 few CASSSPFGGNGDNEQFF
TRBJ2-1 12 TRBV10-3 few CASGQTYNEQFF
TRBJ1-1 13 TRBV19 few CASSIMTDTEAFF
TRBJ2-5 13 TRBV9 - CASSAPRRETQYF
TRBJ1-5 15 TRBV4-3 - CASSQSGTDVKPQHF
TRBJ2-3 14 TRBV11-3 - CASSPSQGTDTQYF
TRBJ1-2 16 TRBV5-6 few CASSRSPGQATYGYTF
TRBJ2-7 16 TRBV4-1 few CASSKTGQGSSYEQYF
TRBJ2-1 17 TRBV5-4 few CASSSRTSFSSYNEQFF
TRBJ2-1 17 TRBV5-4 few CASSRGALAGGFNEQFF
TRBJ1-2 11 TRBV30 few CAWSVLIGYTF
TRBJ2-7 15 TRBV7-2 few CASSARTGSSYEQYF
TRBJ2-1 13 TRBV2 - CASSDWDYNEQFF
TRBJ1-3 15 TRBV18 few CASSRTLGSGNTIYF
TRBJ1-1 14 TRBV7-9 - CASSLDPGLGEAFF
TRBJ2-1 13 TRBV2 - CASSADRVYEQFF
TRBJ2-7 11 TRBV20-1 few CSARRDYEQYF
TRBJ1-1 13 TRBV5-6 - CASSLKMGTEAFF
TRBJ2-7 14 TRBV6-5 - CASSVRPAPYEQYF
TRBJ1-2 15 TRBV6-6 few CASRYPGREHYGYTF
TRBJ1-6 13 TRBV30 few CAWSVSLSSPLHF
TRBJ2-5 13 TRBV7-3 - CASSSRGGETQYF
TRBJ1-5 12 TRBV14 many CASSQTGQPQHF
TRBJ1-4 14 TRBV4-1 few CASNIELTNEKLFF
TRBJ2-5 14 TRBV7-9 - CASSPDRGQETQYF
TRBJ1-6 14 TRBV4-3 - CASSQDVANSPLHF
TRBJ2-5 14 TRBV5-1 - CASSFLAEQETQYF
TRBJ2-5 17 TRBV4-3 few CASSPGRRLGDRETQYF
TRBJ1-2 12 TRBV5-1 few CASSDGSYGYTF
TRBJ2-2 15 TRBV14 - CASSPQGSNTGELFF
TRBJ2-7 13 TRBV29-1 few CSVEDRVAYEQYF